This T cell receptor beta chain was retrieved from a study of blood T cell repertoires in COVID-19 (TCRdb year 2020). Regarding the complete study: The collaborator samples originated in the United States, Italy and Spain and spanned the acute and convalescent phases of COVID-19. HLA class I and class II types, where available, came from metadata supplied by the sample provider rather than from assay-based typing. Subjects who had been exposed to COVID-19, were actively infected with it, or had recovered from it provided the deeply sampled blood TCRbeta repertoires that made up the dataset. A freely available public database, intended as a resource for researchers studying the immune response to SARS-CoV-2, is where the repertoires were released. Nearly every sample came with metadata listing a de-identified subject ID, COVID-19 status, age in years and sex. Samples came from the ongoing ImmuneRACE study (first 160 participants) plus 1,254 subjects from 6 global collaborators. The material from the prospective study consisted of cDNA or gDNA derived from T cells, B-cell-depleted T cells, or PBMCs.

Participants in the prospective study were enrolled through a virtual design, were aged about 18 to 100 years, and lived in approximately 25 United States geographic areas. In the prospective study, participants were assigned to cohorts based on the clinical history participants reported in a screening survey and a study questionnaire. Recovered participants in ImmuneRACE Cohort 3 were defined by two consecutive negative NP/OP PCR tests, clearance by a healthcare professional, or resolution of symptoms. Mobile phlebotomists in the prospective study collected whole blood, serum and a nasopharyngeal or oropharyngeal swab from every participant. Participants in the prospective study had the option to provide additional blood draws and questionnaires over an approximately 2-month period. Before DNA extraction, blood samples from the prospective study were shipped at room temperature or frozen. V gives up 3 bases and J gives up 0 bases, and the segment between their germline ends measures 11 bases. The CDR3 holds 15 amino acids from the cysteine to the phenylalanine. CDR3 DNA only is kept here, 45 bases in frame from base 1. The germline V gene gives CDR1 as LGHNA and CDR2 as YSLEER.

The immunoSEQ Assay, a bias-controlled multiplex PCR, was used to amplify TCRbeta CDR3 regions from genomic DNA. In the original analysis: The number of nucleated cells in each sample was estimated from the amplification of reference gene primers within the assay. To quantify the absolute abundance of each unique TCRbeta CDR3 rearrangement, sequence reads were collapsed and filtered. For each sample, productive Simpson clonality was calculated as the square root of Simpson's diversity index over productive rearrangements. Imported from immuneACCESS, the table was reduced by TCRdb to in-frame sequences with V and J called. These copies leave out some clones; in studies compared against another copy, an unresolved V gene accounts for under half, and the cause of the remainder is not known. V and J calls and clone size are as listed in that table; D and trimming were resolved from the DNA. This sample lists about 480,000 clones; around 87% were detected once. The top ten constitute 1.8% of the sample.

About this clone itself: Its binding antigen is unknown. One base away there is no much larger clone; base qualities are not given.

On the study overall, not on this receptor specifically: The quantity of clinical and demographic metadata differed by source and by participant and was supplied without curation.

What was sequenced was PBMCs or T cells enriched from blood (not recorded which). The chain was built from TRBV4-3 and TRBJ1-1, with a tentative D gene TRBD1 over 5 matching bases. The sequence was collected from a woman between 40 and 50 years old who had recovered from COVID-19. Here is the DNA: TGCGCCAGCAGCCAGAACAGGCTCATGAACACTGAAGCTTTCTTT. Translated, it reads CASSQNRLMNTEAFF.